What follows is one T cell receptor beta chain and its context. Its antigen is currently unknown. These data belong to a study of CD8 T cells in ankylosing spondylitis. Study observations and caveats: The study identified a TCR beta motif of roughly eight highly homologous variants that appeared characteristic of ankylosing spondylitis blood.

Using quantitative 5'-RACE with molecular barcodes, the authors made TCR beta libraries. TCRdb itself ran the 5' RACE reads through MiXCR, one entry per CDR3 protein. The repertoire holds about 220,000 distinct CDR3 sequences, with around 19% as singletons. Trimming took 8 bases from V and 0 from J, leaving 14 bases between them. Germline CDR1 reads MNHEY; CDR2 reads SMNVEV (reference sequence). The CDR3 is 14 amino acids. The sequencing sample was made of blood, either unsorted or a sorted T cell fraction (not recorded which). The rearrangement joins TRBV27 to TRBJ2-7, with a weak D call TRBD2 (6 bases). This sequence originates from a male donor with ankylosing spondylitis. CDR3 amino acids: CASSLGGISYEQYF. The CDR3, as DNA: TGTGCCAGCTCCCTCGGAGGGATCTCCTACGAGCAGTACTTC.